This T cell receptor beta chain was recovered during a study of blood T cell repertoires in COVID-19. This clone was counted many times. TCRdb's copy holds only in-frame clones and misses some; the assay was immunoSEQ multiplex PCR. The top ten hold 10% to 15% of the sample, which has 130,000 to 150,000 clones, approximately 80% seen once. The sample was peripheral blood. The sequence derives from a man in his sixties with active or convalescent COVID-19.

The CDR3 protein is CASSQAYVTGVPDNEQFF. The CDR3 region has the DNA TGTGCCAGCAGCCAAGCCTACGTTACAGGGGTTCCCGACAATGAGCAGTTCTTC. V gene TRBV4-2 combines with J gene TRBJ2-1; 7 bases map to TRBD1. From germline, CDR1 is LGHNA and CDR2 YNFKEQ. The J segment lost 5 bases and the V segment lost 1 base, leaving 14 bases of the junction unmatched. This CDR3 is built from 18 residues.